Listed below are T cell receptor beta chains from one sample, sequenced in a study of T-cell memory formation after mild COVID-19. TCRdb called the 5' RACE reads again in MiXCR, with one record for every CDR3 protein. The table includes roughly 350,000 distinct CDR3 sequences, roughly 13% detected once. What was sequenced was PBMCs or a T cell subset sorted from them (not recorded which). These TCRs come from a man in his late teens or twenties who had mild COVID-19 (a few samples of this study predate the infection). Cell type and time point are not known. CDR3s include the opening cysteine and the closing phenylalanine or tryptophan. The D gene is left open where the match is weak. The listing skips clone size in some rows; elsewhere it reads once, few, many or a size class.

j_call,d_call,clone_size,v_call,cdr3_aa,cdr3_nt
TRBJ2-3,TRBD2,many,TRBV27,CASSFVAGVDTQYF,TGTGCCAGCAGTTTCGTAGCGGGGGTGGATACGCAGTATTTT
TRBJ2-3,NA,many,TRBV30,CAWNRDFTDTQYF,TGTGCCTGGAACAGGGATTTCACAGATACGCAGTATTTT
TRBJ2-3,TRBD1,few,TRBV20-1,CSARQGAVDTQYF,TGCAGTGCCAGACAGGGTGCAGTCGATACGCAGTATTTT
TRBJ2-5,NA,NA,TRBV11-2,CASSLIRGRFRETQYF,TGTGCCAGCAGCTTAATCCGGGGAAGGTTTAGGGAGACCCAGTACTTC
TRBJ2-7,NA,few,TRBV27,CASRRQPGPYEQYF,TGTGCCAGCAGACGACAGCCTGGCCCCTACGAGCAGTACTTC
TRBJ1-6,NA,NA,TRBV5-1,CASSSLGRGGSPLHF,TGCGCCAGCAGCTCCCTCGGTAGGGGAGGATCACCCCTCCACTTT
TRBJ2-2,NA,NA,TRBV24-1,CAFQGPTGTGELFF,TGTGCCTTCCAAGGACCCACGGGGACCGGGGAGCTGTTTTTT
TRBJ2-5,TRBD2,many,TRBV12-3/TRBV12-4,CASSFTRGGRGTQYF,TGTGCCAGCAGTTTTACTCGGGGGGGCCGGGGGACCCAGTACTTC
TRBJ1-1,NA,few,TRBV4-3,CASSLEKERQSAAFF,TGCGCCAGCAGCCTCGAAAAGGAGAGACAGTCGGCAGCTTTCTTT
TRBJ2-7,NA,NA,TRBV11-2,CASSFTDGFEEQYF,TGTGCCAGCAGCTTCACTGACGGGTTCGAGGAGCAGTACTTC
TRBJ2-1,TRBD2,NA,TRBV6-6,CASRPGGPHEQFF,TGTGCCAGCAGACCGGGGGGGCCGCATGAGCAGTTCTTC
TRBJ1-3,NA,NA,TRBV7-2,CASSSHTGISGNTIYF,TGTGCCAGCAGCTCCCACACAGGGATCTCTGGAAACACCATATATTTT
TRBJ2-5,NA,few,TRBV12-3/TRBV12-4,CASSLVPAGFQETQYF,TGTGCCAGCAGTTTAGTTCCAGCGGGCTTCCAAGAGACCCAGTACTTC
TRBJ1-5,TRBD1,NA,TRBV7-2,CASSLGRDRAQHF,TGTGCCAGCAGCTTAGGCAGGGACAGGGCCCAGCATTTT
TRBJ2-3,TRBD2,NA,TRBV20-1,CSAGGARTDTQYF,TGCAGTGCCGGGGGGGCTCGGACAGATACGCAGTATTTT
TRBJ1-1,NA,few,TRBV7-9,CASILAGNTEAFF,TGTGCCAGCATCCTGGCGGGGAACACTGAAGCTTTCTTT
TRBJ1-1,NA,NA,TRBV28,CASCRGTWAFF,TGTGCCAGCTGTCGTGGCACATGGGCTTTCTTT
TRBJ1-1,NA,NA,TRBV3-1,CASSQGLGFTEAFF,TGTGCCAGCAGCCAAGGGCTGGGGTTTACTGAAGCTTTCTTT
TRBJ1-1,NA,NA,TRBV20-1,CSAPRGNTEAFF,TGCAGTGCTCCGAGGGGGAACACTGAAGCTTTCTTT
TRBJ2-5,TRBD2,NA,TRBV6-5,CASSPVGGRQETQYF,TGTGCCAGCAGTCCAGTGGGGGGGAGACAAGAGACCCAGTACTTC
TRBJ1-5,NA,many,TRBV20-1,CSAGQGNQPQHF,TGCAGTGCCGGCCAGGGGAATCAGCCCCAGCATTTT
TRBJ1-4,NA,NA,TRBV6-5,CASSSAQGFDEKLFF,TGTGCCAGCAGTTCCGCGCAGGGCTTTGACGAAAAACTGTTTTTT
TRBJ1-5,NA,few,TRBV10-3,CAISERQGGNQPQHF,TGTGCCATCAGTGAACGGCAGGGAGGCAATCAGCCCCAGCATTTT
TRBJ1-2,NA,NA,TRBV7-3,CASSLVPGNYGYTF,TGTGCCAGCAGCTTAGTCCCAGGCAACTATGGCTACACCTTC
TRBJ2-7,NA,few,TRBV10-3,CAISDRDNSYEQYF,TGTGCCATCAGTGACCGGGACAACTCCTACGAGCAGTACTTC
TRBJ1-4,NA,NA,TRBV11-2,CASSPEDEKLFF,TGTGCCAGCAGCCCGGAGGATGAAAAACTGTTTTTT
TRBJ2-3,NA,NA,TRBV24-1,CATSDFGEADTQYF,TGTGCCACCAGTGATTTTGGGGAAGCGGATACGCAGTATTTT
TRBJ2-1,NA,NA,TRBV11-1,CASSNPTEYNEQFF,TGTGCCAGCAGCAACCCGACAGAGTACAATGAGCAGTTCTTC
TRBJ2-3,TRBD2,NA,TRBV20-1,CSASPTSGATDTQYF,TGCAGTGCTAGCCCGACTAGCGGGGCCACAGATACGCAGTATTTT
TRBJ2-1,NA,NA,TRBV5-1,CASSRTHLGGDEQFF,TGCGCCAGCAGTCGAACCCACCTGGGAGGCGATGAGCAGTTCTTC
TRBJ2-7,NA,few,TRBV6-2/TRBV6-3,CASKQGYSYEQYF,TGTGCCAGCAAACAGGGTTACTCCTACGAGCAGTACTTC
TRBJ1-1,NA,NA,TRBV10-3,CAISGPSGPSGAFF,TGTGCCATCAGTGGCCCCAGTGGGCCCAGCGGCGCGTTCTTT